This T cell receptor beta chain is drawn from a study of OX40 agonist ivuxolimab in advanced cancers. Sequencing was performed with immunoSEQ multiplex PCR; in TCRdb, only in-frame clones are kept and a portion is missing. The sample carries roughly 60,000 clones, 80% to 85% recorded once. Between the trimmed V and J ends, which lost 6 bases and 8 bases, there was a span of 20 bases. CDR1 and CDR2 (germline): MDHEN, SYDVKM. The CDR3 is 14 residues long. The gene calls are TRBV28 and TRBJ2-7, with a tentative D call TRBD2 (6 bases). The material was CD4+ or CD8+ T cells sorted from blood, obtained in a trial of the OX40 agonist ivuxolimab. This TCR was recovered from an adult with an advanced solid tumor such as melanoma, head and neck, liver or kidney cancer. As DNA, the CDR3 is TGTGCCAGCAGCTCTCTGCGGAGGGTAGACCAGCAGTACTTC. It yields the protein CASSSLRRVDQQYF.